Listed below are T cell receptor beta chains from one sample, sequenced in a study of response to subunit inactivated influenza vaccine. Via MiXCR, TCRdb re-called the RT-PCR reads, giving one row per CDR3 protein. The sample contains almost 600,000 distinct CDR3 sequences, approximately 15% of which appear only once. Sequencing used PBMCs from blood, obtained approximately 12 days after vaccination. The source of these receptors is a man aged 50-59 years who received an inactivated influenza vaccine. Each CDR3 is given with its conserved first and last residue. A D gene is named only where the DNA matches it firmly. The listing skips clone size in some rows; elsewhere it reads once, few, many or a size class.

d_gene: TRBD1; abundance: .; v_gene: TRBV7-7; j_gene: TRBJ2-2; CDR3nt: TGTGCTAGCAGCTCCGGGACAGGGGTTACCGGGGAGCTGTTTTTT; CDR3aa: CASSSGTGVTGELFF
d_gene: TRBD2; abundance: few; v_gene: TRBV28; j_gene: TRBJ2-3; CDR3nt: TGTGCCAGCAGCCCACGGGGGGGGGGGACAGATACGCAGTATTTT; CDR3aa: CASSPRGGGTDTQYF
d_gene: .; abundance: few; v_gene: TRBV21-1; j_gene: TRBJ2-3; CDR3nt: TGTGCCAGCAGCAAAGTGGGGGACTGCGACCGGGATACGCAGTATTTT; CDR3aa: CASSKVGDCDRDTQYF
d_gene: .; abundance: few; v_gene: TRBV20-1; j_gene: TRBJ1-1; CDR3nt: TGCAGTGCTAGAGATCCAAGGGAGGGGAACACTGAAGCTTTCTTT; CDR3aa: CSARDPREGNTEAFF
d_gene: TRBD2; abundance: .; v_gene: TRBV14; j_gene: TRBJ2-1; CDR3nt: TGTGCCAGCAGCCTTCTGGGGCTAGCGGGAGAAAATGAGCAGTTCTTC; CDR3aa: CASSLLGLAGENEQFF
d_gene: .; abundance: few; v_gene: TRBV11-2; j_gene: TRBJ2-3; CDR3nt: TGTGCCAGCAGCTTAGATTTGGTAGCACAAGATACGCAGTATTTT; CDR3aa: CASSLDLVAQDTQYF
d_gene: TRBD1; abundance: many; v_gene: TRBV7-9; j_gene: TRBJ1-1; CDR3nt: TGTGCCAGCAGCTTCCAGGGGGCGAACACTGAAGCTTTCTTT; CDR3aa: CASSFQGANTEAFF
d_gene: .; abundance: .; v_gene: TRBV4-3; j_gene: TRBJ2-2; CDR3nt: TGCGCCAGCAGCCACGTTACTAGCTGGGACACCGGGGAGCTGTTTTTT; CDR3aa: CASSHVTSWDTGELFF
d_gene: .; abundance: few; v_gene: TRBV5-6; j_gene: TRBJ2-7; CDR3nt: TGTGCCAGCAGCTTGGTTTCGGACGAGCAGTACTTC; CDR3aa: CASSLVSDEQYF
d_gene: .; abundance: few; v_gene: TRBV12-3/TRBV12-4; j_gene: TRBJ2-1; CDR3nt: TGTGCCAGCAACACCTGGCTTAGCGGTAACTACAATGAGCAGTTCTTC; CDR3aa: CASNTWLSGNYNEQFF
d_gene: .; abundance: few; v_gene: TRBV20-1; j_gene: TRBJ1-2; CDR3nt: TGCAGTGCTAGAGTCTCGGGAGGGAACTATGGCTACACCTTC; CDR3aa: CSARVSGGNYGYTF
d_gene: .; abundance: .; v_gene: TRBV19; j_gene: TRBJ1-4; CDR3nt: TGTGCCAGTACCCTGTCCGGGGAGACTCAGTATCGAGCTGAAAAACTGTTTTTT; CDR3aa: CASTLSGETQYRAEKLFF
d_gene: .; abundance: .; v_gene: TRBV11-2; j_gene: TRBJ2-5; CDR3nt: TGTGCCAGCAGCCGTGGGGGCTGGGAGACCCAGTACTTC; CDR3aa: CASSRGGWETQYF
d_gene: .; abundance: many; v_gene: TRBV20-1; j_gene: TRBJ2-1; CDR3nt: TGCAGTGCTAGAGATCTCCGGACCCACTACAATGAGCAGTTCTTC; CDR3aa: CSARDLRTHYNEQFF
d_gene: TRBD1; abundance: few; v_gene: TRBV27; j_gene: TRBJ2-3; CDR3nt: TGTGCCAGCAGTTTTACAGGGGGCATGCCAGATACGCAGTATTTT; CDR3aa: CASSFTGGMPDTQYF
d_gene: .; abundance: many; v_gene: TRBV7-7; j_gene: TRBJ2-1; CDR3nt: TGTGCCAGCAGCTTAGGGACAACTCCCTCCTACAATGAGCAGTTCTTC; CDR3aa: CASSLGTTPSYNEQFF
d_gene: TRBD1; abundance: many; v_gene: TRBV11-2; j_gene: TRBJ2-7; CDR3nt: TGTGCCAGCAGCCCGCCCAGGGGGCGGCCAACCTTCTACGAGCAGTACTTC; CDR3aa: CASSPPRGRPTFYEQYF
d_gene: TRBD1; abundance: many; v_gene: TRBV10-3; j_gene: TRBJ1-2; CDR3nt: TGTGCCATCAGTGACGGACAGGGCTATGGCTACACCTTC; CDR3aa: CAISDGQGYGYTF
d_gene: .; abundance: .; v_gene: TRBV20-1; j_gene: TRBJ2-3; CDR3nt: TGCAGTGCTAGAAAACAGAGGAGCCTCACAGATACGCAGTATTTT; CDR3aa: CSARKQRSLTDTQYF
d_gene: .; abundance: few; v_gene: TRBV10-3; j_gene: TRBJ1-1; CDR3nt: TGTGCCATCAGCCTCGGGGGGCTTATGAACACTGAAGCTTTCTTT; CDR3aa: CAISLGGLMNTEAFF
d_gene: .; abundance: few; v_gene: TRBV5-1; j_gene: TRBJ2-2; CDR3nt: TGCGCCAGCAGCTTGGTGGGTAGCGAGACTAACACCGGGGAGCTGTTTTTT; CDR3aa: CASSLVGSETNTGELFF
d_gene: .; abundance: .; v_gene: TRBV4-2; j_gene: TRBJ2-2; CDR3nt: TGTGCCAGCAGCCAACCCCGCGACGAAAACACCGGGGAGCTGTTTTTT; CDR3aa: CASSQPRDENTGELFF
d_gene: TRBD2; abundance: .; v_gene: TRBV20-1; j_gene: TRBJ2-1; CDR3nt: TGCAGTGCTAGCGGTAGCGGGAGTAGCGATGAGCAGTTCTTC; CDR3aa: CSASGSGSSDEQFF
d_gene: TRBD2; abundance: many; v_gene: TRBV15; j_gene: TRBJ2-1; CDR3nt: TGTGCCACCAGCAGAGATTATCCGGGAGGGCCTAATAATGAGCAGTTCTTC; CDR3aa: CATSRDYPGGPNNEQFF
d_gene: TRBD2; abundance: .; v_gene: TRBV10-3; j_gene: TRBJ2-1; CDR3nt: TGTGCCATCAGTGACTGGTCTAGCGGGGGAAGACTCTCCTACAATGAGCAGTTCTTC; CDR3aa: CAISDWSSGGRLSYNEQFF
d_gene: .; abundance: many; v_gene: TRBV28; j_gene: TRBJ2-1; CDR3nt: TGTGCCAGCAGTTTACCGCCACCCAATGAGCAGTTCTTC; CDR3aa: CASSLPPPNEQFF
d_gene: TRBD1; abundance: .; v_gene: TRBV7-8; j_gene: TRBJ2-7; CDR3nt: TGTGCCAGCAGCCTGACAGGGGGCCGCGAGCAGTACTTC; CDR3aa: CASSLTGGREQYF
d_gene: TRBD1; abundance: few; v_gene: TRBV6-1; j_gene: TRBJ2-7; CDR3nt: TGTGCCAGCAGGGGACAGGGGGGTATCGTCGAGCAGTACTTC; CDR3aa: CASRGQGGIVEQYF
d_gene: .; abundance: .; v_gene: TRBV6-5; j_gene: TRBJ2-5; CDR3nt: TGTGCCAGCAGTTACCCCCCGGGAACTCAAGAGACCCAGTACTTC; CDR3aa: CASSYPPGTQETQYF
d_gene: .; abundance: .; v_gene: TRBV7-2; j_gene: TRBJ1-5; CDR3nt: TGTGCCAGCAGCCCCGGCAGTTCAAACTCTCAGCCCCAGCATTTT; CDR3aa: CASSPGSSNSQPQHF
d_gene: TRBD2; abundance: .; v_gene: TRBV29-1; j_gene: TRBJ2-3; CDR3nt: TGCAGCATGACCCGGCGGGGGGTTACGCAGTATTTT; CDR3aa: CSMTRRGVTQYF
d_gene: .; abundance: many; v_gene: TRBV5-5; j_gene: TRBJ2-7; CDR3nt: TGTGCCAGCAGCTATTCCGGGACGTCGTCCTACGAGCAGTACTTC; CDR3aa: CASSYSGTSSYEQYF
d_gene: .; abundance: few; v_gene: TRBV7-9; j_gene: TRBJ1-5; CDR3nt: TGTGCCAGCAGCTTATCACAGTCCGGCAATCAGCCCCAGCATTTT; CDR3aa: CASSLSQSGNQPQHF
d_gene: TRBD2; abundance: few; v_gene: TRBV5-8; j_gene: TRBJ2-3; CDR3nt: TGTGCCAGCAGCTATAGCGGGGGGCGCTCGGGCACAGATACGCAGTATTTT; CDR3aa: CASSYSGGRSGTDTQYF
d_gene: TRBD1; abundance: few; v_gene: TRBV28; j_gene: TRBJ2-5; CDR3nt: TGTGCCAGCAGTGGGGACAGGGCGTCCCAAGAGACCCAGTACTTC; CDR3aa: CASSGDRASQETQYF
d_gene: .; abundance: .; v_gene: TRBV7-9; j_gene: TRBJ1-1; CDR3nt: TGTGCCAGCATCCGCGGAGGATTGGCTGAAGCTTTCTTT; CDR3aa: CASIRGGLAEAFF
d_gene: TRBD1; abundance: many; v_gene: TRBV12-3/TRBV12-4; j_gene: TRBJ2-2; CDR3nt: TGTGCCAGCAGCAACAGGGGTAGAACCGGGGAGCTGTTTTTT; CDR3aa: CASSNRGRTGELFF
d_gene: .; abundance: few; v_gene: TRBV24-1; j_gene: TRBJ2-2; CDR3nt: TGTGCCACCAGTGATCCCGGACGGGGTCCGACCGGGGAGCTGTTTTTT; CDR3aa: CATSDPGRGPTGELFF
d_gene: TRBD2; abundance: few; v_gene: TRBV20-1; j_gene: TRBJ2-1; CDR3nt: TGCAGTGCTAGAGAACGGACTAGCGGAGCCTACAATGAGCAGTTCTTC; CDR3aa: CSARERTSGAYNEQFF
d_gene: .; abundance: few; v_gene: TRBV23-1; j_gene: TRBJ2-1; CDR3nt: TGCGCCAGCAGTCCCTACAGGGTGCCCTACAATGAGCAGTTCTTC; CDR3aa: CASSPYRVPYNEQFF
d_gene: .; abundance: .; v_gene: TRBV5-6; j_gene: TRBJ2-2; CDR3nt: TGTGCCAGCAGCTTGGCGGGGCCAGCGAACACCGGGGAGCTGTTTTTT; CDR3aa: CASSLAGPANTGELFF
d_gene: .; abundance: few; v_gene: TRBV7-9; j_gene: TRBJ1-3; CDR3nt: TGTGCCAGCAGCTCCAGCCCATCTGGAAACACCATATATTTT; CDR3aa: CASSSSPSGNTIYF
d_gene: .; abundance: many; v_gene: TRBV5-1; j_gene: TRBJ1-2; CDR3nt: TGCGCCAGCAGCTGGGACATCAGTAGAGTCGGCTACACCTTC; CDR3aa: CASSWDISRVGYTF
d_gene: TRBD1; abundance: .; v_gene: TRBV18; j_gene: TRBJ1-4; CDR3nt: TGTGCCAGCTCACCCCGGGACAGGGGGCCCGTTAATGAAAAACTGTTTTTT; CDR3aa: CASSPRDRGPVNEKLFF
d_gene: .; abundance: many; v_gene: TRBV14; j_gene: TRBJ2-2; CDR3nt: TGTGCCAGCAGCCAGGGACTCACCGGGGAGCTGTTTTTT; CDR3aa: CASSQGLTGELFF
d_gene: .; abundance: .; v_gene: TRBV5-1; j_gene: TRBJ2-5; CDR3nt: TGCGCCAGCAGCTTGGCCGCCAGCCTCCAAGAGACCCAGTACTTC; CDR3aa: CASSLAASLQETQYF
d_gene: TRBD1; abundance: many; v_gene: TRBV6-1; j_gene: TRBJ2-7; CDR3nt: TGTGCCAGCAGCCCCGTAGATTTAGACAGGGGGCCTGTCCACGAGCAGTACTTC; CDR3aa: CASSPVDLDRGPVHEQYF
d_gene: TRBD2; abundance: few; v_gene: TRBV27; j_gene: TRBJ2-2; CDR3nt: TGTGCCAGCAGTTTAATCGCTGGCGGGAGTTACACCGGGGAGCTGTTTTTT; CDR3aa: CASSLIAGGSYTGELFF
d_gene: TRBD1; abundance: .; v_gene: TRBV5-1; j_gene: TRBJ2-3; CDR3nt: TGCGCCAGCAGCTCGATCGGGACAGGGGCAAGCACAGATACGCAGTATTTT; CDR3aa: CASSSIGTGASTDTQYF
d_gene: .; abundance: .; v_gene: TRBV5-5; j_gene: TRBJ1-6; CDR3nt: TGTGCCAGCAAGGATCATCCGGATTCACCCCTCCACTTT; CDR3aa: CASKDHPDSPLHF
d_gene: TRBD2; abundance: few; v_gene: TRBV20-1; j_gene: TRBJ2-3; CDR3nt: TGCAGTGCTAGGCGGGGGGGAGGGGCAGATACGCAGTATTTT; CDR3aa: CSARRGGGADTQYF
d_gene: .; abundance: .; v_gene: TRBV27; j_gene: TRBJ1-5; CDR3nt: TGTGCCAGCAGGCAGGTTGGTAGCAATCAGCCCCAGCATTTT; CDR3aa: CASRQVGSNQPQHF